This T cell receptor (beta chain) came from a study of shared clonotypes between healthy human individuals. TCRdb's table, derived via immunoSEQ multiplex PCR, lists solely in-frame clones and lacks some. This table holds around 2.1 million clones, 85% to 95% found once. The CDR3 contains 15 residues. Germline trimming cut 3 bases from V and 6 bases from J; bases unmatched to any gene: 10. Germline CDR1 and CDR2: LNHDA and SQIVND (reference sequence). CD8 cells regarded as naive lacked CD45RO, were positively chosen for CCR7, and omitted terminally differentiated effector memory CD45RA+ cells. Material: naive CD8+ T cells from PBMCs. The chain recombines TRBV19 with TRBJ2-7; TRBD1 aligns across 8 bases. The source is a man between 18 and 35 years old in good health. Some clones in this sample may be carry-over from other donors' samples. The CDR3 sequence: CASSILGTGEGEQYF. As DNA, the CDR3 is TGTGCCAGTAGTATTTTAGGGACAGGAGAAGGCGAGCAGTACTTC. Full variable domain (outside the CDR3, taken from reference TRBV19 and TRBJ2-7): DGGITQSPKYLFRKEGQNVTLSCEQNLNHDAMYWYRQDPGQGLRLIYYSQIVNDFQKGDIAEGYSVSREKKESFPLTVTSAQKNPTAFYLCASSILGTGEGEQYFGPGTRLTVT.